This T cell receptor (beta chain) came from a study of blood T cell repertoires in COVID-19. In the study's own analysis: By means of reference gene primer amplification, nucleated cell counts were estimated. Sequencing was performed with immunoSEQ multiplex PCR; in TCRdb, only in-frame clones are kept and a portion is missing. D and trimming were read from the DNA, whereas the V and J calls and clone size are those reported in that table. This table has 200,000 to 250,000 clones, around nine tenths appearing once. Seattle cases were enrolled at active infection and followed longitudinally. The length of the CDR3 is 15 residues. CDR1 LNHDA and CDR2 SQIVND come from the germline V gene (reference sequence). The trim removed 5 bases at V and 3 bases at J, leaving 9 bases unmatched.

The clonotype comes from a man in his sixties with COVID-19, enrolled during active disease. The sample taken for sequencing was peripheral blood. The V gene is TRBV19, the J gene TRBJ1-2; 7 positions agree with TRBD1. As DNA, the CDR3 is TGTGCCAGTAGTCCGCAAGGACAGGCCTACTATGGCTACACCTTC. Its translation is CASSPQGQAYYGYTF.